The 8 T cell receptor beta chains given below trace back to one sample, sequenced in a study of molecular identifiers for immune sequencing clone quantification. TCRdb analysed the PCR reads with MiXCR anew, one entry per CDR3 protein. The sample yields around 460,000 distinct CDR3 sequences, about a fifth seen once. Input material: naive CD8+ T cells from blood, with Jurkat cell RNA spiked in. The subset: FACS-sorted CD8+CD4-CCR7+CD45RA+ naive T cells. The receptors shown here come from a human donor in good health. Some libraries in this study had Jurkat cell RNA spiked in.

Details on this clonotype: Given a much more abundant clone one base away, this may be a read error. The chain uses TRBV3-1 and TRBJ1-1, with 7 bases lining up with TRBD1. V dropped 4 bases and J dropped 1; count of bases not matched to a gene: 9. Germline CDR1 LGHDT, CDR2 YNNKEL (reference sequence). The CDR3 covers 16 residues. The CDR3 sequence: CASSRLTGTTNTEAFF. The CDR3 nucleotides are TGTGCCAGCAGCCGACTGACAGGGACCACGAACACTGAAGCTTTCTTT.

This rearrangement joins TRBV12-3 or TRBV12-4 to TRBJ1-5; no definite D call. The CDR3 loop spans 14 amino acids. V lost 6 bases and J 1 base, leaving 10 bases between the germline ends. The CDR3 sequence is CASSTGWSNQPQHF. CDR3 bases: TGTGCCAGCAGCACCGGGTGGAGCAATCAGCCCCAGCATTTT.

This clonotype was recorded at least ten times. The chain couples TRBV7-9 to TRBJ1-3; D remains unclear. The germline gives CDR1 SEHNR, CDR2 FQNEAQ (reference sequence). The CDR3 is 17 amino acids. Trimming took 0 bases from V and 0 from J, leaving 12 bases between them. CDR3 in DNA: TGTGCCAGCAGCTTAGCGATAACGGATGTCTCTGGAAACACCATATATTTT. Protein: CASSLAITDVSGNTIYF.

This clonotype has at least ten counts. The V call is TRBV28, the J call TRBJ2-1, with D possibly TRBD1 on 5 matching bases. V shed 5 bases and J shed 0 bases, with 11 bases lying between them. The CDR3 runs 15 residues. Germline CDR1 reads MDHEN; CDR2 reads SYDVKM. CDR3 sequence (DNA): TGTGCCAGCAGTCCTAGACAGAGCTCCTACAATGAGCAGTTCTTC. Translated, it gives CASSPRQSSYNEQFF.

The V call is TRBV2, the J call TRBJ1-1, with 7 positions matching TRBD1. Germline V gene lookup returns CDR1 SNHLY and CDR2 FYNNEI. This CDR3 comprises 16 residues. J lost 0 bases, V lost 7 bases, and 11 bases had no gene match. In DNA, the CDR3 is TGTGCCAGCACCAGGGACAGAGAGAGTATGAACACTGAAGCTTTCTTT. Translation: CASTRDRESMNTEAFF.

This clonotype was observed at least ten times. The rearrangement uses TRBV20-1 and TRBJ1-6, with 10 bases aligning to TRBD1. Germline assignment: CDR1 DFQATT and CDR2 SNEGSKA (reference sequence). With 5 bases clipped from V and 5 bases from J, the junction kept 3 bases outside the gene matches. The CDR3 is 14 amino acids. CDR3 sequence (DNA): TGCAGTGCTTCGGACAGGGGGGATAATTCACCCCTCCACTTT. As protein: CSASDRGDNSPLHF.

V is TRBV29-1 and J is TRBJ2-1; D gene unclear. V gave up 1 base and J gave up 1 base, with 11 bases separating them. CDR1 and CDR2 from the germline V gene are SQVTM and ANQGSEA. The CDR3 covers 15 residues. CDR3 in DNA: TGCAGCGTTGAAGGCCCGACGGTATCCTACAATGAGCAGTTCTTC. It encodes CSVEGPTVSYNEQFF.

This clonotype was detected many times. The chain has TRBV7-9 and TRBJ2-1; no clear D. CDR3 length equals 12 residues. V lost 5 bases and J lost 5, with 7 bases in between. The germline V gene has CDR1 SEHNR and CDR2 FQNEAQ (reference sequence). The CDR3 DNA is TGTGCCAGCAGCCCCCAAGACAATGAGCAGTTCTTC. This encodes CASSPQDNEQFF.